Sequencing of this T cell receptor (beta chain) was carried out in a study of CD8 T cells in ankylosing spondylitis listed by TCRdb under 2017. About the full investigation: The study set out to find disease-linked TCR variants by profiling T cell receptor beta repertoires in ankylosing spondylitis patients and healthy donors. In total, the full study cohort was made up of 108 healthy donors and 25 to 30 ankylosing spondylitis patients. Peripheral blood was sampled, and synovial fluid was additionally collected from ankylosing spondylitis patients.

The full study reports these points: The disease-linked clones were reported to be significantly enriched in matched synovial fluid samples from ankylosing spondylitis patients. The disease-linked clones showed a CD8+ phenotype and occurred at relatively low frequencies in peripheral blood. Some of the motif variants had been reported before in the synovial fluid and blood of reactive arthritis patients, a finding that suggests common disease-initiation mechanisms. A TCR beta motif of fewer than 10 highly homologous amino acid variants appeared characteristic of blood from ankylosing spondylitis patients.

Sequencing used an Illumina HiSeq 2500. Quantitative 5'-RACE with molecular barcodes was the method used to prepare the TCR beta libraries. As for how the authors treated the data: A new computational method based on a probabilistic model of VDJ rearrangement was used to identify disease-linked TCR variants. Using fastp at Q25 and MiXCR, TCRdb reprocessed the public reads and kept productive beta chains. A single entry per CDR3 protein holds the most common genes and DNA from its merged rows. The V and J calls were determined by TCRdb, not by the authors. In this sample the table shows around 540,000 distinct CDR3 sequences, 10% to 15% of which occur a single time. Of the sample, around 6.8% falls within the top ten clones. In regard to this clonotype: Its recognized antigen is unknown. No quality values exist for individual bases; no much larger clone is one base distant.

The sequenced material came from blood, either unsorted or a sorted T cell fraction (not recorded which). The clonotype comes from a male donor with ankylosing spondylitis.

The CDR3 loop reads CASSALINTGELFF. DNA sequence: TGTGCCAGCAGTGCTCTAATTAACACCGGGGAGCTGTTTTTT. The V and J genes are TRBV6-1 and TRBJ2-2, with no reliable assignment of the D segment. Cut back by 4 bases and 2 bases, the V and J ends lie 8 bases apart. The CDR3 runs 14 amino acids, cysteine and phenylalanine included. Of all the DNA, just the CDR3 is kept, 42 bases in frame from base 1. According to the germline V gene, CDR1 reads MNHNS and CDR2 reads SASEGT.